This T cell receptor (beta chain) appears in the sequencing data of a study of T cells in Graves' hyperthyroidism and ophthalmopathy. The CDR3 length is 15 residues. Germline V gives CDR1 SEHNR, CDR2 FQNEAQ (reference sequence). V lost 5 bases and J lost 0, with 13 bases in between. Amplified TCR beta CDR3 regions derived from RNA transcripts. HTBI primers were employed in a first-round RT-PCR of the TCR CDR3. Each CDR3 protein is one row after TCRdb ran MiXCR on the multiplex PCR reads. The sample lists hundreds of thousands of distinct CDR3 sequences, approximately 20% occurring once. Sample: blood. This TCR came from a middle-aged man with Graves' ophthalmopathy. The chain combines TRBV7-9 with TRBJ1-1; D ambiguous. This CDR3 is CASSPAGNMNTEAFF. The CDR3 bases are TGTGCCAGCAGCCCGGCCGGGAACATGAACACTGAAGCTTTCTTT.